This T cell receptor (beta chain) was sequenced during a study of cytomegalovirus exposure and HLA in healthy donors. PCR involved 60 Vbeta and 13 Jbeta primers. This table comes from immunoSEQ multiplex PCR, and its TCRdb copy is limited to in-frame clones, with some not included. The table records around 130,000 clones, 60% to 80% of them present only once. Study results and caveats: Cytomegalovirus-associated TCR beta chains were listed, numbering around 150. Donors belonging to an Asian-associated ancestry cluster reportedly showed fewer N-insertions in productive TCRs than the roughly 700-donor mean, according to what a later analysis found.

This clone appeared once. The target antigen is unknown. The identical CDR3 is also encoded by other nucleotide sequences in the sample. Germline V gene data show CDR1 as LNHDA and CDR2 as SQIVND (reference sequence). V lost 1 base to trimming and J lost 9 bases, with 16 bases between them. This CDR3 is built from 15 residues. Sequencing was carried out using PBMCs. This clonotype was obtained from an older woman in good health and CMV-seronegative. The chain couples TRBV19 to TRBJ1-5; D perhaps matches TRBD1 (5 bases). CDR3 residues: CASSIAGQGPGPQHF. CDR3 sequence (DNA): TGTGCCAGTAGTATAGCAGGGCAGGGTCCGGGGCCCCAGCATTTT.